Listed below are T cell receptor beta chains from one sample, sequenced in a study of radiation and T cells in renal cell carcinoma. The assay was immunoSEQ multiplex PCR, and TCRdb's table has in-frame clones only and misses some. The sample holds roughly 80,000 clones, approximately 86% seen once. Sequenced material: blood, taken from a patient whose treatment included radiotherapy and nephrectomy. These receptor sequences come from a woman in her forties or fifties with renal cell carcinoma. Each CDR3 is given with its conserved first and last residue. Each record gives: J gene, V gene, CDR3 protein.

J: TRBJ1-5; V: TRBV6-5; CDR3: CASRSDQPQHF
J: TRBJ2-2; V: TRBV27; CDR3: CASSKNTGELFF
J: TRBJ2-5; V: TRBV9; CDR3: CASSVVGNEETQYF
J: TRBJ1-1; V: TRBV7-9; CDR3: CASSLDLWNTEAFF
J: TRBJ1-5; V: TRBV5-4; CDR3: CASSLGGSVGQPQHF
J: TRBJ1-3; V: TRBV7-2; CDR3: CASSPGTGRGGNTIYF
J: TRBJ1-1; V: TRBV6-5; CDR3: CASSEDREGTEAFF
J: TRBJ2-7; V: TRBV28; CDR3: CASSLAYSYEQYF
J: TRBJ1-4; V: TRBV28; CDR3: CAGQGGEKLFF
J: TRBJ1-1; V: TRBV19; CDR3: CASSIGDRAFF
J: TRBJ2-3; V: TRBV5-1; CDR3: CASSLTAGVGSDTQYF
J: TRBJ1-1; V: TRBV5-1; CDR3: CASSDGTGGDLVEAFF
J: TRBJ2-5; V: TRBV5-1; CDR3: CASSTVAGGQETQYF
J: TRBJ1-1; V: TRBV4-3; CDR3: CASSLSSSFLNTEAFF
J: TRBJ2-3; V: TRBV6-6; CDR3: CASGPASDTQYF
J: TRBJ1-5; V: TRBV5-5; CDR3: CASSLEGQTDQPQHF
J: TRBJ2-2; V: TRBV19; CDR3: CASRDSTGELFF
J: TRBJ1-4; V: TRBV28; CDR3: CASSMPTLEEKLFF
J: TRBJ1-1; V: TRBV7-2; CDR3: CASSFGLNTEAFF
J: TRBJ2-3; V: TRBV10-3; CDR3: CAIMGSGRATDTQYF
J: TRBJ2-7; V: TRBV19; CDR3: CASSPGQGAYEQYF
J: TRBJ1-1; V: TRBV7-9; CDR3: CASSSQGVPEAFF
J: TRBJ1-2; V: TRBV30; CDR3: CAWRAAGALYGYTF
J: TRBJ1-5; V: TRBV7-2; CDR3: CASSTPQGAQHF
J: TRBJ2-7; V: TRBV7-3; CDR3: CASSLSQAGEQYF
J: TRBJ2-1; V: TRBV7-2; CDR3: CASSLAKSTYNEQFF
J: TRBJ2-7; V: TRBV2; CDR3: CASRPRQGVAYEQYF
J: TRBJ1-1; V: TRBV19; CDR3: CASTPGAVGTEAFF
J: TRBJ2-7; V: TRBV27; CDR3: CASSTTGAGSYEQYF
J: TRBJ2-7; V: TRBV7-2; CDR3: CASSLGTAFSEQYF
J: TRBJ1-2; V: TRBV30; CDR3: CAWSVGRAYYGYTF
J: TRBJ1-5; V: TRBV18; CDR3: CASSPRTETQPQHF
J: TRBJ1-1; V: TRBV9; CDR3: CASSVSAMNTEAFF
J: TRBJ2-3; V: TRBV5-4; CDR3: CASSEWLTGDTQYF
J: TRBJ2-4; V: TRBV5-1; CDR3: CASSLGFGTSLAKNIQYF
J: TRBJ2-1; V: TRBV5-1; CDR3: CASSLAEGTPYNEQFF
J: TRBJ2-7; V: TRBV10-3; CDR3: CAIKRDSSYEQYF
J: TRBJ1-5; V: TRBV6-1; CDR3: CASTQGDTTNQPQHF
J: TRBJ1-2; V: TRBV7-2; CDR3: CASSLYSGEINYGYTF
J: TRBJ2-1; V: TRBV10-3; CDR3: CAIKQGPYNEQFF
J: TRBJ1-3; V: TRBV2; CDR3: CASSGGQPGNTIYF
J: TRBJ2-5; V: TRBV28; CDR3: CASTVRAVQETQYF
J: TRBJ2-7; V: TRBV4-1; CDR3: CASSQVLVRSYEQYF